A single sample is the source of the 15 T cell receptor beta chains below, sequenced in a study of naive CD8 T cells in extremely preterm neonates. No antigen is known for these receptors. Study-level results: Preterm CDR3s were shorter than older groups', with fewer N additions and less trimming.

Profiling relied on immunoSEQ multiplex PCR, and the TCRdb table lists in-frame clones only, not all of them. There are 21,000 or so clones in the sample; 88% occur only once, and 0.75% to 0.95% lies in the top ten. Extremely preterm births at 23-27 weeks of gestation supplied the samples. The sequenced sample was naive CD8+ T cells from cord blood. The origin of the receptors is a boy who was born preterm.

The genes are TRBV7-6 and TRBJ2-3, with TRBD1 matching 11 bases. This CDR3 is built from 14 residues. V gave up 1 base and J gave up 6 bases; unmatched junction bases: 0. Germline V gives CDR1 SGHVS, CDR2 FNYEAQ. The CDR3 region is CASSLGTGGDTQYF. For the CDR3, the DNA is TGTGCCAGCAGCTTAGGGACAGGGGGCGATACGCAGTATTTT.

This chain joins TRBV19 and TRBJ2-3; TRBD2 agrees at 8 bases. Per germline, CDR1 LNHDA and CDR2 SQIVND (reference sequence). CDR3 length: 13 amino acids. V was clipped by 6 bases and J by 4 bases; unmatched bases: 3. In DNA, the CDR3 is TGTGCCAGTAGACAGGGACTAGCAGATACGCAGTATTTT. Encoded protein: CASRQGLADTQYF.

The chain employs TRBV12-5 and TRBJ1-1; no reliable D call. V lost 3 bases and J 1 base, leaving 3 bases between the germline ends. The CDR3 runs 12 residues. The germline gives CDR1 LGHNT, CDR2 FRNRAP. CDR3 sequence reads: CASGFQNTEAFF. DNA of the CDR3: TGTGCTAGTGGTTTCCAGAACACTGAAGCTTTCTTT.

The chain combines TRBV27 with TRBJ2-3, with TRBD2 matching 11 bases. The CDR3 runs 16 residues. The germline V gene has CDR1 MNHEY and CDR2 SMNVEV (reference sequence). The V segment lost 3 bases and the J segment 2 bases; nucleotides outside the gene matches: 4. CDR3 sequence (DNA): TGTGCCAGCAGTTTGAGTAGCGGGGGGGCCACAGATACGCAGTATTTT. It encodes CASSLSSGGATDTQYF.

CDR3 region: CASGWDSSYEQYF. The DNA for the CDR3 is TGTGCTAGTGGTTGGGACAGCTCCTACGAGCAGTACTTC. This chain links TRBV12-5 with TRBJ2-7; TRBD1 aligns across 7 bases. V was pared by 4 bases and J by 0 bases, with 0 bases of the junction left unmatched. Germline assignment: CDR1 LGHNT and CDR2 FRNRAP. The CDR3 runs 13 residues.

In its sample, this clone is large. This sample includes further DNA sequences coding for the same CDR3. The chain carries TRBV6-5 and TRBJ1-5; D remains ambiguous. This CDR3 has 13 amino acids. Trimming stripped 2 bases from V and 2 bases from J, with 4 bases between. The V gene's germline CDR1 is MNHEY and CDR2 SVGAGI. The CDR3 protein is CASSYRGNQPQHF. The CDR3 region has the DNA TGTGCCAGCAGTTACAGGGGCAATCAGCCCCAGCATTTT.

This sequence joins TRBV4-1 and TRBJ1-2; D gene uncertain. Germline loops: CDR1 MGHRA, CDR2 YSYEKL. This CDR3 is built from 12 residues. The V and J ends lost 2 bases and 2 bases respectively, with 3 bases between them. CDR3 bases: TGCGCCAGCAGCCAAAACAACTATGGCTACACCTTC. This sequence encodes CASSQNNYGYTF.

The chain couples TRBV7-3 to TRBJ2-7; 9 positions agree with TRBD2. Germline CDR1 and CDR2: SGHTA and FQGTGA. The CDR3 contains 14 residues. Trimming removed 4 bases from V and 5 bases from J; junction bases left unmatched: 6. The chain's CDR3 is CASSSGTSSNEQYF. In DNA, the CDR3 is TGTGCCAGCAGCTCCGGGACTAGCAGCAACGAGCAGTACTTC. Based on the CDR3 plus reference TRBV7-3 and TRBJ2-7, the full variable domain is GAGVSQTPSNKVTEKGKYVELRCDPISGHTALYWYRQSLGQGPEFLIYFQGTGAADDSGLPNDRFFAVRPEGSVSTLKIQRTERGDSAVYLCASSSGTSSNEQYFGPGTRLTVT.

The J gene is TRBJ1-6, the V gene TRBV30; D gene uncertain. Trimming left V 0 bases short and J 0 bases short, with 6 bases between. Germline CDR1 GTSNPN, CDR2 SVGIG (reference sequence). The CDR3 totals 15 residues. The CDR3 bases are TGTGCCTGGAGTGTGGAGAGCTCCTATAATTCACCCCTCCACTTT. It translates to CAWSVESSYNSPLHF.

The V and J genes are TRBV7-9 and TRBJ2-2; D call uncertain. Germline-derived CDR1 and CDR2 are SEHNR and FQNEAQ (reference sequence). The CDR3 runs to 12 residues. V was cut by 2 bases and J by 6 bases, with 4 bases left in between. For the CDR3, the DNA is TGTGCCAGCAGCTTACTAGCCGGGGAGCTGTTTTTT. Amino acids: CASSLLAGELFF. Supplemented by reference TRBV7-9 and TRBJ2-2, the full variable domain reads DTGVSQNPRHKITKRGQNVTFRCDPISEHNRLYWYRQTLGQGPEFLTYFQNEAQLEKSRLLSDRFSAERPKGSFSTLEIQRTEQGDSAMYLCASSLLAGELFFGEGSRLTVL.

The chain is built from TRBV7-3 and TRBJ2-5; D uncertain. The V gene lost 4 bases and the J gene lost 1 base, with 4 bases spanning the gap. From germline, CDR1 is SGHTA and CDR2 FQGTGA. The CDR3 loop spans 12 amino acids. CDR3 DNA: TGTGCCAGCAGCTGGGGCCAAGAGACCCAGTACTTC. It encodes CASSWGQETQYF. The whole variable domain, filled in from reference TRBV7-3 and TRBJ2-5, reads GAGVSQTPSNKVTEKGKYVELRCDPISGHTALYWYRQSLGQGPEFLIYFQGTGAADDSGLPNDRFFAVRPEGSVSTLKIQRTERGDSAVYLCASSWGQETQYFGPGTRLLVL.

This chain connects TRBV7-9 to TRBJ2-3; D uncertain. This CDR3 region has 13 residues. The germline CDR1 and CDR2 sequences are SEHNR and FQNEAQ (reference sequence). V gave up 2 bases and J gave up 2 bases, with 5 bases separating them. Written as DNA, the CDR3 is TGTGCCAGCAGCTTAAGCGACACAGATACGCAGTATTTT. Residues: CASSLSDTDTQYF.

A few counts support this clone. The V gene is TRBV29-1, the J gene TRBJ2-2, with D uncertain. The germline V gene encodes CDR1 SQVTM and CDR2 ANQGSEA. V gave up 7 bases and J gave up 3 bases, with 6 bases separating them. This CDR3 is built from 11 residues. The CDR3 loop is CSDTDTGELFF. CDR3 in DNA: TGCAGCGACACGGACACCGGGGAGCTGTTTTTT.

The rearrangement uses TRBV5-1 and TRBJ2-3, with a possible D match to TRBD2 (5 bases). Looked up from germline, CDR1 is SGHRS and CDR2 is YFSETQ. Trimming removed 2 bases from V and 1 base from J, with 8 bases in between. The CDR3 consists of 14 residues. The chain's CDR3 is CASSFVGGTDTQYF. In DNA, the CDR3 is TGCGCCAGCAGCTTTGTCGGGGGCACAGATACGCAGTATTTT.

The chain recombines TRBV7-4 with TRBJ1-1; 7 nucleotides align to TRBD1. Germline values: CDR1 SGHVT, CDR2 SQSDAQ. V lost 2 bases and J lost 1; bases outside the gene matches: 4. The CDR3 covers 15 residues. As DNA, the CDR3 is TGTGCCAGCAGCTTACCGCGACAGGGGAACACTGAAGCTTTCTTT. This translates into CASSLPRQGNTEAFF.